The next 2 T cell receptor gamma chains were all read from a single sample in a study of γδ T cells in repeated Plasmodium falciparum infection. TCRdb reapplied CATT to the multiplex PCR reads. The repertoire holds approximately 25,000 gamma-chain clones, with around 3% as singletons. Flow sorting of PBMC yielded separate Vgamma9/Vdelta2+ and Vdelta2-negative gammadelta T cell populations for bulk repertoire analysis. Sequencing was carried out using gamma-delta T cells from blood. The receptors shown here come from a pool of human donors (malaria-infected and uninfected, not separated).

The sample holds a few counts of this clone. The protein TCRdb gives is from a much larger clone and does not agree with this DNA's translation at residue 15, likely a read error; the protein shown here comes from the DNA. The chain couples TRGV9 to TRGJP. TCRdb gives no J gene; it was assigned here by matching the DNA to germline. Germline values: CDR1 GITISATS, CDR2 ISYDGTV (reference sequence). This CDR3 spans 18 amino acids. CDR3 in amino acids: CALWEELNQELGKKVKVF. CDR3 in DNA: TGTGCCTTGTGGGAGGAACTAAACCAAGAGTTGGGCAAAAAAGTCAAGGTATTT.

This clone was observed many times. The protein TCRdb lists belongs to a much larger clone and differs from this DNA's translation at residue 6, which points to a read error; the protein shown is made from the DNA. The chain is built from TRGV9 and TRGJ1 or TRGJ2. The J gene is not listed in TCRdb, so it was assigned here from a DNA match to germline. The CDR3 contains 13 residues. V was clipped by 2 bases and J by 7 bases; unmatched bases: 8. Germline CDR1 reads GITISATS; CDR2 reads ISYDGTV (reference sequence). CDR3 in DNA: TGTGCCTTGTGGGAGGCGCGTCGATATAAGAAACTCTTT. Translating gives CALWEARRYKKLF.